The rows below give T cell receptor beta chains drawn from one sample of a study of response to subunit inactivated influenza vaccine. Using its own MiXCR run on the RT-PCR reads, TCRdb lists one record per CDR3 protein. The sample consists of more than 400,000 distinct CDR3 sequences, approximately 9.9% of them appearing once. This material consisted of PBMCs from blood, taken about 40 days after vaccination. The origin of the receptors is a man aged 45-65 years who received an inactivated influenza vaccine. The CDR3 runs from the conserved cysteine through the conserved F or W. A D gene is named only where the DNA matches it firmly. The size entry is marked missing in some rows and otherwise reads once, few, many or a size class.

abundance: .; j_gene: TRBJ1-2; d_gene: .; v_gene: TRBV2; CDR3aa: CASGTYSNYGYTF; CDR3nt: TGTGCCAGCGGGACATACTCTAACTATGGCTACACCTTC
abundance: .; j_gene: TRBJ1-1; d_gene: .; v_gene: TRBV29-1; CDR3aa: CSVLTYDKNTEAFF; CDR3nt: TGCAGCGTGCTAACATATGACAAGAACACTGAAGCTTTCTTT
abundance: many; j_gene: TRBJ2-7; d_gene: .; v_gene: TRBV10-3; CDR3aa: CAISESASWEQYF; CDR3nt: TGTGCCATCAGTGAGTCGGCTAGCTGGGAGCAGTACTTC
abundance: .; j_gene: TRBJ2-1; d_gene: TRBD2; v_gene: TRBV6-2/TRBV6-3; CDR3aa: CASSTPGLAGIDEQFF; CDR3nt: TGTGCCAGCAGTACCCCGGGACTAGCGGGGATAGATGAGCAGTTCTTC
abundance: once; j_gene: TRBJ2-1; d_gene: .; v_gene: TRBV20-1; CDR3aa: CRARSLAAALNEQFF; CDR3nt: TGCCGTGCTAGATCCCTCGCGGCAGCTCTCAATGAGCAGTTCTTC
abundance: few; j_gene: TRBJ1-5; d_gene: .; v_gene: TRBV20-1; CDR3aa: CSASPPEPQHF; CDR3nt: TGCAGTGCTAGCCCCCCGGAGCCCCAGCATTTT
abundance: many; j_gene: TRBJ2-7; d_gene: .; v_gene: TRBV27; CDR3aa: CASKMSGSYEQYF; CDR3nt: TGTGCCAGCAAGATGTCGGGGTCCTACGAGCAGTACTTC
abundance: few; j_gene: TRBJ2-7; d_gene: .; v_gene: TRBV18; CDR3aa: CASSPGAAIGYEQYF; CDR3nt: TGTGCCAGCTCACCAGGGGCAGCCATAGGGTACGAGCAGTACTTC
abundance: .; j_gene: TRBJ2-5; d_gene: TRBD1; v_gene: TRBV7-9; CDR3aa: CASSLTGGWETQYF; CDR3nt: TGTGCCAGCAGCTTGACAGGGGGCTGGGAGACCCAGTACTTC
abundance: .; j_gene: TRBJ2-7; d_gene: .; v_gene: TRBV7-8; CDR3aa: CASSSTAGFTYEQYF; CDR3nt: TGTGCCAGCAGCTCGACGGCAGGGTTTACCTACGAGCAGTACTTC
abundance: .; j_gene: TRBJ2-5; d_gene: TRBD1; v_gene: TRBV29-1; CDR3aa: CSVAWTGGILGETQYF; CDR3nt: TGCAGCGTGGCCTGGACAGGGGGGATTCTGGGAGAGACCCAGTACTTC
abundance: .; j_gene: TRBJ2-7; d_gene: TRBD2; v_gene: TRBV20-1; CDR3aa: CSARDALPTSGAVILSYEQYF; CDR3nt: TGCAGTGCTAGAGATGCTCTACCGACTAGCGGGGCCGTCATACTCTCCTACGAGCAGTACTTC
abundance: few; j_gene: TRBJ2-2; d_gene: .; v_gene: TRBV28; CDR3aa: CASRLSGTGELFF; CDR3nt: TGTGCCAGCAGACTTAGCGGAACCGGGGAGCTGTTTTTT
abundance: .; j_gene: TRBJ2-1; d_gene: TRBD2; v_gene: TRBV7-2; CDR3aa: CASSPQRGSYNEQFF; CDR3nt: TGTGCCAGCAGCCCACAGCGGGGCTCCTACAATGAGCAGTTCTTC
abundance: many; j_gene: TRBJ2-7; d_gene: .; v_gene: TRBV7-9; CDR3aa: CASSNKGDEQYF; CDR3nt: TGTGCCAGCAGTAACAAAGGCGACGAGCAGTACTTC
abundance: many; j_gene: TRBJ1-4; d_gene: .; v_gene: TRBV9; CDR3aa: CASSAGTVADNEKLFF; CDR3nt: TGTGCCAGCAGCGCCGGGACGGTTGCCGATAATGAAAAACTGTTTTTT
abundance: many; j_gene: TRBJ1-1; d_gene: .; v_gene: TRBV6-5; CDR3aa: CASSKGAYDAFF; CDR3nt: TGTGCCAGCAGTAAAGGAGCTTATGACGCTTTCTTT
abundance: few; j_gene: TRBJ1-5; d_gene: .; v_gene: TRBV23-1; CDR3aa: CASSQFKNSNQPQHF; CDR3nt: TGCGCCAGCAGTCAATTCAAAAATAGCAATCAGCCCCAGCATTTT
abundance: many; j_gene: TRBJ2-5; d_gene: .; v_gene: TRBV6-1; CDR3aa: CASNRGILGTQYF; CDR3nt: TGTGCCAGCAACCGGGGGATATTGGGGACCCAGTACTTC
abundance: many; j_gene: TRBJ2-3; d_gene: .; v_gene: TRBV20-1; CDR3aa: CSAKHTSTDTQYF; CDR3nt: TGCAGTGCTAAACATACTAGCACAGATACGCAGTATTTT
abundance: .; j_gene: TRBJ1-2; d_gene: .; v_gene: TRBV28; CDR3aa: CASSFRPRGYTF; CDR3nt: TGTGCCAGCAGTTTTAGGCCAAGGGGCTACACCTTC
abundance: .; j_gene: TRBJ1-2; d_gene: TRBD1; v_gene: TRBV6-1; CDR3aa: CASSPPGTVGYTF; CDR3nt: TGTGCCAGCAGTCCCCCCGGGACAGTAGGCTACACCTTC
abundance: few; j_gene: TRBJ2-5; d_gene: TRBD1; v_gene: TRBV20-1; CDR3aa: CSASPGTGFQETQYF; CDR3nt: TGCAGTGCCAGTCCCGGGACAGGGTTTCAAGAGACCCAGTACTTC
abundance: few; j_gene: TRBJ1-3; d_gene: TRBD1; v_gene: TRBV5-1; CDR3aa: CASSQGQGTGNTIYF; CDR3nt: TGCGCCAGCAGCCAGGGACAGGGAACGGGAAACACCATATATTTT
abundance: few; j_gene: TRBJ2-1; d_gene: .; v_gene: TRBV4-1; CDR3aa: CASSRTPFSYNEQFF; CDR3nt: TGCGCCAGCAGCCGGACCCCCTTCTCCTACAATGAGCAGTTCTTC
abundance: .; j_gene: TRBJ2-7; d_gene: .; v_gene: TRBV6-1; CDR3aa: CASSDPQGPPPYDQYF; CDR3nt: TGTGCCAGCAGTGACCCACAGGGCCCCCCACCCTACGACCAGTACTTC
abundance: .; j_gene: TRBJ2-2; d_gene: TRBD1; v_gene: TRBV7-9; CDR3aa: CASSFGTGTGELFF; CDR3nt: TGTGCCAGCAGCTTCGGGACAGGCACCGGGGAGCTGTTTTTT
abundance: few; j_gene: TRBJ1-2; d_gene: .; v_gene: TRBV5-1; CDR3aa: CASSLFPPRGPSSYGYTF; CDR3nt: TGCGCCAGCAGCTTGTTCCCACCCCGGGGCCCCAGTAGCTATGGCTACACCTTC
abundance: few; j_gene: TRBJ2-5; d_gene: TRBD1; v_gene: TRBV7-2; CDR3aa: CASSVDRGLEETQYF; CDR3nt: TGTGCCAGCAGCGTCGACAGGGGGCTGGAAGAGACCCAGTACTTC
abundance: .; j_gene: TRBJ2-7; d_gene: TRBD2; v_gene: TRBV6-1; CDR3aa: CASKQEAGPSYEQYF; CDR3nt: TGTGCCAGCAAGCAGGAAGCGGGGCCTTCCTACGAGCAGTACTTC
abundance: .; j_gene: TRBJ2-2; d_gene: .; v_gene: TRBV6-1; CDR3aa: CASSTWGGRNTGELFF; CDR3nt: TGTGCCAGCAGTACCTGGGGTGGGAGAAACACCGGGGAGCTGTTTTTT
abundance: few; j_gene: TRBJ2-1; d_gene: TRBD1; v_gene: TRBV24-1; CDR3aa: CATSDLGTGDNEQFF; CDR3nt: TGTGCCACCAGTGATTTGGGGACAGGTGACAATGAGCAGTTCTTC
abundance: .; j_gene: TRBJ2-3; d_gene: TRBD2; v_gene: TRBV7-3; CDR3aa: CASSWSAGGASTDTQYF; CDR3nt: TGTGCCAGCAGCTGGTCAGCGGGAGGTGCTAGCACAGATACGCAGTATTTT
abundance: .; j_gene: TRBJ2-1; d_gene: TRBD2; v_gene: TRBV20-1; CDR3aa: CSAKTGLAQRDEQFF; CDR3nt: TGCAGTGCTAAAACGGGACTAGCGCAAAGGGATGAGCAGTTCTTC
abundance: few; j_gene: TRBJ2-5; d_gene: .; v_gene: TRBV28; CDR3aa: CASSLRSGLETQYF; CDR3nt: TGTGCCAGCAGTTTGCGGTCAGGGCTAGAGACCCAGTACTTC
abundance: few; j_gene: TRBJ2-1; d_gene: .; v_gene: TRBV28; CDR3aa: CASSGGALNEQFF; CDR3nt: TGTGCCAGCAGTGGCGGGGCGCTGAATGAGCAGTTCTTC
abundance: .; j_gene: TRBJ2-5; d_gene: TRBD2; v_gene: TRBV4-3; CDR3aa: CASSQGLAGGASVETQYF; CDR3nt: TGCGCCAGCAGCCAGGGACTAGCGGGGGGGGCGTCAGTAGAGACCCAGTACTTC
abundance: few; j_gene: TRBJ2-7; d_gene: TRBD1; v_gene: TRBV5-6; CDR3aa: CASSLVQGAGEQYF; CDR3nt: TGTGCCAGCAGCTTGGTACAGGGGGCCGGGGAGCAGTACTTC
abundance: many; j_gene: TRBJ2-7; d_gene: .; v_gene: TRBV6-5; CDR3aa: CASSFRSSGEQYF; CDR3nt: TGTGCCAGCAGTTTCCGGAGCTCGGGGGAGCAGTACTTC
abundance: many; j_gene: TRBJ2-7; d_gene: TRBD2; v_gene: TRBV5-1; CDR3aa: CASSMRTSGSEQYF; CDR3nt: TGCGCCAGCAGCATGAGGACTAGCGGGAGCGAGCAGTACTTC
abundance: once; j_gene: TRBJ2-1; d_gene: TRBD2; v_gene: TRBV13; CDR3aa: CASSQLAGGLDEQFF; CDR3nt: TGTGCCAGCAGTCAACTAGCGGGGGGTTTGGATGAGCAGTTCTTC
abundance: .; j_gene: TRBJ1-6; d_gene: TRBD1; v_gene: TRBV20-1; CDR3aa: CSARETGSSYNSPLHF; CDR3nt: TGCAGTGCTAGAGAGACAGGGAGCTCCTATAATTCACCCCTCCACTTT
abundance: .; j_gene: TRBJ2-1; d_gene: TRBD1; v_gene: TRBV7-2; CDR3aa: CASSPFFQQGAANEQFF; CDR3nt: TGTGCCAGCAGCCCCTTCTTTCAACAGGGGGCGGCAAATGAGCAGTTCTTC
abundance: many; j_gene: TRBJ2-2; d_gene: .; v_gene: TRBV2; CDR3aa: CASRTGATGELFF; CDR3nt: TGCGCCAGCAGGACGGGGGCTACCGGGGAGCTGTTTTTT
abundance: many; j_gene: TRBJ2-1; d_gene: .; v_gene: TRBV5-1; CDR3aa: CASSLESEGSSYNEQFF; CDR3nt: TGCGCCAGCAGCTTGGAATCAGAGGGGAGCTCCTACAATGAGCAGTTCTTC
abundance: few; j_gene: TRBJ1-2; d_gene: .; v_gene: TRBV5-1; CDR3aa: CASSLGQGRGNYGYTF; CDR3nt: TGCGCCAGCAGCTTGGGGCAGGGAAGAGGAAACTATGGCTACACCTTC
abundance: many; j_gene: TRBJ2-1; d_gene: .; v_gene: TRBV6-2/TRBV6-3; CDR3aa: CASSWEFAERRNEQFF; CDR3nt: TGTGCCAGCAGTTGGGAGTTCGCGGAGAGAAGGAATGAGCAGTTCTTC
abundance: few; j_gene: TRBJ1-6; d_gene: .; v_gene: TRBV7-9; CDR3aa: CASSLDINSPLHF; CDR3nt: TGTGCCAGCAGCTTAGATATAAATTCACCCCTCCACTTT
abundance: once; j_gene: TRBJ2-4; d_gene: TRBD2; v_gene: TRBV6-2/TRBV6-3; CDR3aa: CASSRTSGSSKNIQYF; CDR3nt: TGTGCTAGCAGCCGGACTAGCGGGTCGTCCAAAAACATTCAGTACTTC
abundance: .; j_gene: TRBJ2-1; d_gene: TRBD2; v_gene: TRBV10-3; CDR3aa: CAISEPAGGQFF; CDR3nt: TGTGCCATCAGTGAGCCAGCGGGAGGGCAGTTCTTC
abundance: many; j_gene: TRBJ2-5; d_gene: TRBD1; v_gene: TRBV20-1; CDR3aa: CSAVTAKGAGETQYF; CDR3nt: TGCAGTGCTGTCACGGCGAAGGGGGCTGGGGAGACCCAGTACTTC
abundance: .; j_gene: TRBJ2-1; d_gene: .; v_gene: TRBV7-2; CDR3aa: CASSTDLEQFF; CDR3nt: TGTGCCAGCAGCACCGATCTTGAGCAGTTCTTC
abundance: many; j_gene: TRBJ2-1; d_gene: TRBD2; v_gene: TRBV4-2; CDR3aa: CASSQARLAGGNNEQFF; CDR3nt: TGTGCCAGCAGCCAAGCCCGACTAGCGGGAGGTAACAATGAGCAGTTCTTC
abundance: few; j_gene: TRBJ2-3; d_gene: .; v_gene: TRBV4-2; CDR3aa: CASSQEPTSAPDTQYF; CDR3nt: TGTGCCAGCAGCCAAGAACCGACTAGTGCCCCAGATACGCAGTATTTT